This T cell receptor beta chain appears in the sequencing data of a study of T-cell reconstitution after alpha-beta-depleted transplantation in children. Study-level findings and limits: When one year had passed after transplant, most T-cell counts and diversity came from newly produced T cells. The high TCRbeta diversity at day 60 in some patients came from surviving recipient T cells and thymic progenitors. As was reported, about two months after transplant, alpha-beta T cells came from several hundred expanded graft clones.

This clonotype was found many times. No antigen is known for it. CDR1 and CDR2 from the germline V gene are DFQATT and SNEGSKA (reference sequence). Germline trimming cut 5 bases from V and 4 bases from J; bases unmatched to any gene: 3. This CDR3 comprises 14 residues. A library of TCRbeta sequences, prepared with unique molecular identifiers, was generated. Via MiXCR, TCRdb re-called the PCR reads, giving one row per CDR3 protein. The table shows fewer than 750,000 distinct CDR3 sequences, with about 21% occurring only once. This chain links TRBV20-1 with TRBJ2-3, with 13 bases identical to TRBD2. The sample consisted of PBMCs, mostly from graft donor cells, taken 360 days after TCRalphabeta/CD19-depleted stem cell transplant. The sequence derives from a boy under three years old who had a stem cell transplant for acute myeloid leukemia, so the T cells may come from the graft donor. CDR3 sequence (DNA): TGCAGTGCTCCCGGGACTAGCGGGGCAGATACGCAGTATTTT. Its protein is CSAPGTSGADTQYF.